This T cell receptor (beta chain) is from a study of blood T cell repertoires in COVID-19. Everyone who took part was about 18 to 90 years old, and they came from 24 US areas. Per the original data handling: From reference gene primer amplification, estimates of nucleated cell counts were derived. Repertoires were generated with immunoSEQ multiplex PCR, while TCRdb's copy carries only in-frame clones and drops some. V, J and clone size reflect that table, while D and trimming were determined from the DNA. The table includes 150,000 or so clones, approximately 86% detected once. Per germline, CDR1 MDHEN and CDR2 SYDVKM. CDR3 length: 14 residues. V was pared by 5 bases and J by 6 bases, with 4 bases of the junction left unmatched.

What was sequenced was PBMCs or T cells enriched from blood (not recorded which). The V gene is TRBV28, the J gene TRBJ1-5, with 10 bases fitting TRBD1. The sequence was collected from a man in his sixties who had recovered from COVID-19. The CDR3 loop is CASSLTGGGQPQHF. The CDR3 DNA follows: TGTGCCAGCAGTCTGACAGGGGGCGGTCAGCCCCAGCATTTT.